The 21 T cell receptor beta chains listed next were all sequenced from one sample in a study of T cell repertoires in cytomegalovirus infection. TCRdb re-derived calls from the reads in MiXCR, one entry per CDR3 protein. The table has 310,000 or so distinct CDR3 sequences, roughly 9.3% seen once. Sequencing input: PBMCs. The source is a human donor in good health (CMV status not recorded). Some clones in this sample may be carry-over from other donors' samples.

This clonotype was counted at least ten times. The V gene is TRBV6-5, the J gene TRBJ2-2; 7 bases agree with TRBD2. Germline loops: CDR1 MNHEY, CDR2 SVGAGI. The ends lost 2 bases at V and 7 bases at J; junction bases unmatched: 4. The CDR3 spans 14 residues. The CDR3 sequence: CASSYGRVGGELFF. The CDR3 DNA reads as TGTGCCAGCAGTTACGGGAGGGTGGGCGGGGAGCTGTTTTTT.

The chain links TRBV29-1 to TRBJ2-1, with D perhaps TRBD1 (7 bases). The CDR3 totals 15 residues. V was clipped by 4 bases and J by 1 base, with 14 bases between them. Per germline, CDR1 SQVTM and CDR2 ANQGSEA. The CDR3 DNA follows: TGCAGCGTTGGGAGGGCAGGGGGTTCCTACAATGAGCAGTTCTTC. It is translated as CSVGRAGGSYNEQFF.

This clonotype was counted only a few times. The chain has TRBV7-2 and TRBJ2-7, with TRBD1 matching over 8 bases. Germline-derived CDR1 and CDR2 are SGHTA and FQGNSA. After removal of 5 bases from V and 5 bases from J, the junction contained 8 bases not matched to a gene. The CDR3 length is 14 residues. CDR3 in amino acids: CASSPTGQGDEQYF. The DNA of the CDR3 is TGTGCCAGCAGCCCCACAGGACAGGGCGACGAGCAGTACTTC.

This clonotype was counted between two and nine times. This CDR3 reads CASQDNQNIQYF. For the CDR3, the DNA is TGTGCCAGCCAGGACAACCAAAACATTCAGTACTTC. The V and J genes are TRBV5-5 and TRBJ2-4; D perhaps matches TRBD1 (5 bases). V lost 7 bases, J lost 5 bases, and 10 bases lay in between. Germline V gives CDR1 SGHKS, CDR2 YYEKEE (reference sequence). The CDR3 contains 12 residues. Together with reference TRBV5-5 and TRBJ2-4, the CDR3 gives the full variable domain: DAGVTQSPTHLIKTRGQQVTLRCSPISGHKSVSWYQQVLGQGPQFIFQYYEKEERGRGNFPDRFSARQFPNYSSELNVNALLLGDSALYLCASQDNQNIQYFGAGTRLSVL.

This clonotype was found a few times. J is TRBJ2-3 and V is TRBV3-1; D call uncertain. This CDR3 is built from 16 residues. CDR1 is LGHDT, CDR2 YNNKEL, per germline (reference sequence). Trimming took off 0 bases at V and 0 bases at J, with 10 bases between the two ends. The CDR3 region has the DNA TGTGCCAGCAGCCAAGAGGGCGGATATAGCACAGATACGCAGTATTTT. Translating it yields CASSQEGGYSTDTQYF.

This clonotype was seen repeatedly, ten times or more. The chain is built from TRBV12-5 and TRBJ2-2, with D unresolved. Trimming cost V 1 base and J 4 bases, with 10 bases left between them. Germline loops: CDR1 LGHNT, CDR2 FRNRAP. The CDR3 is 15 residues long. DNA of the CDR3: TGTGCTAGTGGTTTGGGGACCTTGGGCACCGGGGAGCTGTTTTTT. Protein: CASGLGTLGTGELFF.

This clonotype has a count of ten or more. V gene TRBV15 combines with J gene TRBJ1-3; no definite D call. This CDR3 is built from 15 residues. Per the germline V gene, CDR1 is LNHNV and CDR2 is YYDKDF (reference sequence). Trimming took off 0 bases at V and 2 bases at J, with 8 bases between the two ends. The CDR3 protein is CATSRDRQAGNTIYF. The CDR3 DNA is TGTGCCACCAGCAGAGATCGGCAGGCTGGAAACACCATATATTTT.

This clonotype was counted many times. The chain recombines TRBV7-2 with TRBJ2-5; possible D gene TRBD2, 6 bases. The CDR3 runs 11 residues. In germline, CDR1 is SGHTA, CDR2 FQGNSA. Trimming pared 5 bases from V and 13 bases from J, leaving 14 bases between. The CDR3 region has the DNA TGTGCCAGCAGCGAGCGACTAGTCAGGTACTTC. Its translation: CASSERLVRYF.

This clonotype was counted at least ten times. The chain recombines TRBV19 with TRBJ1-4; D not resolved. Germline values: CDR1 LNHDA, CDR2 SQIVND (reference sequence). V was shortened by 4 bases and J by 1 base, with 10 bases between the two germline ends. CDR3 length equals 15 residues. The chain's CDR3 is CASSTPVGTNEKLFF. In nucleotides, the CDR3 is TGTGCCAGTAGTACGCCGGTCGGAACTAATGAAAAACTGTTTTTT.

CDR3 in DNA: TGTGCCAGCATTGATGGGACAGGGGGCCTTCGAGCTTTCTTT. It specifies CASIDGTGGLRAFF. The chain has TRBV6-6 and TRBJ1-1; 12 bases are a match to TRBD1. V shed 7 bases and J 10 bases; nucleotides not matched to a gene: 10. The CDR3 contains 14 residues. Germline CDR1 MNHNY, CDR2 SVGAGI (reference sequence).

At least ten counts were recorded for this clonotype. V is TRBV7-9 and J is TRBJ2-2; 10 nucleotides agree with TRBD2. The CDR3 has 17 residues. The junction had 4 bases not matched to a gene; V was cut back by 3 bases and J by 0 bases. Germline V gene data show CDR1 as SEHNR and CDR2 as FQNEAQ (reference sequence). The CDR3 region has the DNA TGTGCCAGCAGCTTTCCTAGCGGGGGAACGAACACCGGGGAGCTGTTTTTT. It translates to CASSFPSGGTNTGELFF.

This clonotype was counted at least ten times. This chain links TRBV29-1 with TRBJ2-5; 8 positions agree with TRBD2. The J segment lost 5 bases and the V segment lost 7 bases, leaving 18 bases of the junction unmatched. The CDR3 contains 16 residues. The germline V gene has CDR1 SQVTM and CDR2 ANQGSEA. The CDR3: CSGLSRAGGVGETQYF. DNA for the CDR3: TGCAGCGGCCTCTCAAGGGCGGGGGGTGTGGGGGAGACCCAGTACTTC.

At least ten counts were recorded for this clonotype. V gene TRBV20-1 combines with J gene TRBJ2-7; D is possibly TRBD1 or TRBD2 (5 bases each). Germline V gene sequence: CDR1 DFQATT, CDR2 SNEGSKA (reference sequence). Trimming cost V 1 base and J 3 bases, with 10 bases left between them. CDR3 size: 13 residues. The CDR3 nucleotides are TGCAGTGCTAGAGTCCAGGGAGTCTACGAGCAGTACTTC. This translates into CSARVQGVYEQYF.

This clonotype was seen at least ten times. V gene TRBV29-1 combines with J gene TRBJ2-2, with D perhaps TRBD1 or TRBD2 (5 bases each). The germline V gene encodes CDR1 SQVTM and CDR2 ANQGSEA. The V end was cut by 5 bases, the J end by 8 bases, with 12 bases between. There are 12 residues in the CDR3. The CDR3, as DNA: TGCAGCGTTCGAGGGGACGCAGGGGAGCTGTTTTTT. Its translation is CSVRGDAGELFF.

The sample holds many counts of this clonotype. V usage is TRBV7-8 and J usage is TRBJ2-1; TRBD1 aligns across 10 bases. Germline assignment: CDR1 SGHVS and CDR2 FQNEAQ. This CDR3 has 16 residues. V lost 5 bases and J lost 9; bases outside the gene matches: 13. The CDR3 sequence: CASSVSGRTGGLEQFF. DNA for the CDR3: TGTGCCAGCAGCGTTAGTGGGCGGACAGGGGGGCTTGAGCAGTTCTTC. Based on the CDR3 plus reference TRBV7-8 and TRBJ2-1, the full variable domain is GAGVSQSPRYKVAKRGQDVALRCDPISGHVSLFWYQQALGQGPEFLTYFQNEAQLDKSGLPSDRFFAERPEGSVSTLKIQRTQQEDSAVYLCASSVSGRTGGLEQFFGPGTRLTVL.

This clonotype showed up just a few times. This rearrangement joins TRBV25-1 to TRBJ2-5, with 7 bases aligning to TRBD1. Unmatched junction bases numbered 14, after V lost 8 bases and J lost 5 bases. The CDR3 length is 15 residues. Germline-derived CDR1 and CDR2 are MGHDK and SYGVNS. This CDR3 is CASGPKTGSGETQYF. CDR3 coding DNA: TGTGCCAGCGGCCCAAAGACAGGGAGTGGGGAGACCCAGTACTTC.

The rearrangement links TRBV14 to TRBJ2-1, with 10 bases aligning to TRBD2. Trimming cost V 1 base and J 8 bases; bases outside gene matches: 5. Looked up from germline, CDR1 is SGHDN and CDR2 is FVKESK. The length of the CDR3 is 15 residues. The CDR3: CASSQGLAGVDEQFF. In DNA, the CDR3 is TGTGCCAGCAGCCAAGGTCTAGCGGGGGTAGATGAGCAGTTCTTC.

This clonotype showed up many times. The chain employs TRBV7-6 and TRBJ2-3; D possibly uses TRBD1 or TRBD2 (5 bases each). V was pared by 1 base and J by 2 bases, with 10 bases between. Germline CDR1 is SGHVS and CDR2 is FNYEAQ. The CDR3 covers 15 residues. The CDR3 reads CASSLGQRVTDTQYF. Here the CDR3 DNA reads TGTGCCAGCAGCTTAGGACAGAGGGTCACAGATACGCAGTATTTT.

This clonotype was detected ten times or more. The chain employs TRBV7-9 and TRBJ1-5; D gene ambiguous. There are 16 residues in the CDR3. Trimming took off 5 bases at V and 5 bases at J, with 19 bases between the two ends. Per germline, CDR1 SEHNR and CDR2 FQNEAQ (reference sequence). In DNA form, the CDR3 reads TGTGCCAGCAGCGCGGACTTCCCGGTTGGAGATCAGCCCCAGCATTTT. This codes for CASSADFPVGDQPQHF.

The V call is TRBV7-2, the J call TRBJ2-7, with D possibly TRBD1 on 5 matching bases. Germline values: CDR1 SGHTA, CDR2 FQGNSA. The CDR3 totals 13 residues. Trimming shortened V by 5 bases and J by 5 bases, and 13 bases separated the two germline ends. The CDR3 region has the DNA TGTGCCAGCAGCAGCAGGGAATCCAACGAGCAGTACTTC. Translating it yields CASSSRESNEQYF.

This clonotype was detected ten times or more. This chain links TRBV5-1 with TRBJ2-5; D is uncertain. The CDR3 totals 15 residues. Germline values: CDR1 SGHRS, CDR2 YFSETQ. The V gene lost 0 bases and the J gene lost 2 bases, with 11 bases spanning the gap. CDR3 in amino acids: CASSLGRPAQETQYF. CDR3 nucleotides: TGCGCCAGCAGCTTGGGCAGGCCCGCTCAAGAGACCCAGTACTTC.